This T cell receptor beta chain is from a study of Graves' ophthalmopathy and Graves' hyperthyroidism (dated by TCRdb to 2016 to 2019). The study in broad terms: Peripheral blood was collected at initial diagnosis, prior to any treatment. To tell Graves' ophthalmopathy apart from Graves' hyperthyroidism, and to predict which patients would progress to ophthalmopathy, the study relied on TCR beta repertoire signatures. In total, under 150 blood samples were TCR-sequenced: 43 ophthalmopathy, some 80 hyperthyroidism and about 17 hyperthyroidism-to-ophthalmopathy patients. To explore V-J signatures that distinguish ophthalmopathy from hyperthyroidism, a discovery set of 100 patients was enrolled, made up of over 40 with ophthalmopathy and 57 with stable hyperthyroidism. An independent validation cohort was composed of some 19 hyperthyroidism patients and around 15 patients who later progressed from hyperthyroidism to ophthalmopathy. T-cell repertoires of thyroid tissue and blood were compared in several hyperthyroidism patients. Following sample collection, hyperthyroidism patients were given methimazole at a starting dose of 30 mg daily, and ophthalmopathy patients were given high-dose intravenous methylprednisolone. The roughly 91 discovery patients were randomly divided into training and test sets at a 7:3 ratio. General conclusions and limits of the study: Ophthalmopathy was separated from stable hyperthyroidism by the 13-signature model with 87.88% sensitivity and roughly 83% specificity in cross-validation and with 80%/75% in the test set. Most expanded thyroid clonotypes with a frequency above 0.001 also appeared in blood, which suggests that blood repertoires may reflect the immune response in the thyroid. In validation, the model predicted ophthalmopathy progression with nearly 71% sensitivity and 72.22% specificity; more than ten predicted patients were CT-confirmed with GO in a median of 6.5 months. No statistical method was used to set the sample size in advance, and the investigators knew which group each participant was assigned to.

This clonotype was found many times. Its antigen specificity is not known. No much larger clonotype is one base removed from it; base qualities were not supplied. Hyperthyroidism was defined as stable when no progression to ophthalmopathy occurred within 18 months of follow-up. Patients with hyperthyroidism were aged 18 to 65 years, had been newly diagnosed, and had a disease duration of less than 2 months. Patients with other autoimmune diseases, uncontrolled infections, pregnancy or lactation were excluded from the study. Diagnosis was based on clinical symptoms, serum thyroxine, TRAb, thyroid ultrasound and orbital computed tomography. Ficoll-Paque density gradient centrifugation was used to isolate PBMCs from 8 to 10 ml of fresh peripheral blood. Total RNA was extracted with Trizol reagent and quality-checked on an Agilent 2100 Bioanalyzer. The CDR3 covers 12 residues, taking in both the cysteine and the phenylalanine. Only the CDR3 DNA is retained, 36 bases long and in frame from the first base. The V and J ends are trimmed by 5 bases and 7 bases, leaving 12 bases between them.

For repertoire sequencing, TCR beta CDR3 regions were amplified from RNA transcripts. HTBI primers and the Qiagen OneStep RT-PCR kit were used in a first-round RT-PCR, which was followed by a second-round multiplex PCR, size selection and purification. Libraries were sequenced on an Illumina HiSeq2000 using paired-end 100 bp reads. In the authors' own workflow: SOAPnuke was used for read processing, and reads with adapters, uncalled bases, a mean Phred below 15, or no exact constant-primer or identifier match were discarded. High-quality paired reads were merged with COPE v1.2.5. Clonotypes were defined as unique nucleotide sequences and were aligned to IMGT TRB V, D and J references using MiTCR v1.1. Analysis was restricted to V-J combinations with a frequency above 0.0001, which covered just over 98% of repertoires. For each V-J combination, a TCR clonal expansion and chaos score was defined as F50 clonal expansion divided by the chaos observed in the TCRdist matrix. Welch's t-statistics and random forest were used to reduce the features to about twelve V-J combinations, which were then used as input to a naive Bayes classifier. Thyroid-blood repertoire similarity was quantified with the Morisita-Horn index. The public reads were reprocessed in TCRdb via fastp at Q25 and MiXCR, keeping in-frame beta chains. All rows with the same CDR3 protein become a single entry with the most common DNA and genes. The V and J calls reflect TCRdb's pipeline rather than the authors' work. The table for this sample lists 400,000 to 450,000 distinct CDR3 sequences; over 20% of them were counted only once. The ten top clones hold approximately 3.2% of the sample.

The origin of this receptor is a young woman with stable Graves' hyperthyroidism. Donor details come from another sample of the same person, matched by shared clones. The chain joins TRBV12-3 or TRBV12-4 to TRBJ2-7; the D gene is possibly TRBD1, with 5 bases matching. The sample comprised peripheral blood. The DNA sequence is as follows: TGTGCCAGCAGTAATCAAAGGGGTGAGCAGTACTTC. It specifies CASSNQRGEQYF.